The rows below give T cell receptor beta chains drawn from one sample of a study of monozygotic twins with cystic fibrosis. The table came from immunoSEQ multiplex PCR; TCRdb's copy has only in-frame clones and leaves some out. The sample lists about 36,000 clones, nearly 85% occurring once. Sample: blood. The receptor source for this set is a girl aged 2 to 9 with cystic fibrosis. Both conserved end residues are trimmed from each CDR3. Each record gives: J gene, V gene, D gene, CDR3 protein. A D gene is named only where the DNA matches it firmly.

TRBJ2-6 | TRBV18 | . | ASSPLNRETSGANVLT
TRBJ1-5 | TRBV19 | . | ASSYRDYSNQPQH
TRBJ1-1 | TRBV7-9 | . | ASSLGTDTEAF
TRBJ2-7 | TRBV5-1 | TRBD2 | ASSDATSGGHSYEQY
TRBJ2-5 | TRBV4-2 | TRBD2 | ASSQDLAGETQY
TRBJ1-1 | TRBV29-1 | . | SVCGGSDTEAF
TRBJ1-5 | TRBV19 | TRBD1 | ASSIGRGHQPQH
TRBJ2-2 | TRBV11-3 | . | ASSSRGGTGELF
TRBJ2-7 | TRBV5-1 | . | ASSNLNQGPTF
TRBJ2-7 | TRBV7-2 | TRBD2 | ASSRTAGRGVPYEQY
TRBJ1-5 | TRBV11-1 | . | ASSFGVGRNQPQH
TRBJ1-6 | TRBV5-1 | . | ASSPGTYNSPLH
TRBJ2-6 | TRBV7-2 | . | ASSLDGARGANVLT
TRBJ1-2 | TRBV5-3 | TRBD1 | ARSQTTGGRYGYT
TRBJ2-7 | TRBV4-2 | . | ASSQAGMEDPYEQY
TRBJ2-1 | TRBV5-1 | TRBD2 | ASRTSGGTSEQF
TRBJ1-1 | TRBV29-1 | . | SVLGRSNTEAF
TRBJ1-1 | TRBV10-1 | TRBD1 | APRDRGLTEAF
TRBJ2-7 | TRBV6-5 | TRBD2 | ASRRTSSGEQY
TRBJ2-3 | TRBV7-2 | TRBD2 | ASSLARTSGGAFR
TRBJ1-5 | TRBV27 | . | ASSLSRQGNQPQH
TRBJ2-1 | TRBV4-1 | . | ASSRDLAGTGSYNEQF
TRBJ1-5 | TRBV18 | TRBD1 | ASSPPNRGKDQPQH
TRBJ2-2 | TRBV30 | . | AWSFGGTGELF
TRBJ2-7 | TRBV5-8 | . | ASSLDQGGETHYEQY
TRBJ2-1 | TRBV4-3 | TRBD1 | ASSPGGPSDEQF
TRBJ2-4 | TRBV29-1 | TRBD1 | SVAGWDSIY
TRBJ2-7 | TRBV9 | . | ASSVGAESYEQY
TRBJ2-2 | TRBV13 | . | ASRVGIGAGELF
TRBJ1-5 | TRBV6-4 | . | ASSERGGNQPQH
TRBJ1-1 | TRBV30 | . | AWSALVGAF
TRBJ2-1 | TRBV6-5 | TRBD1 | ASSYGTGYNEQF
TRBJ2-5 | TRBV18 | TRBD2 | ASSPLPLAGPYQETQY
TRBJ1-2 | TRBV7-9 | . | ASSKTDESGQYGYT
TRBJ2-2 | TRBV5-6 | TRBD1 | ASSLLGQGRITGELF
TRBJ2-3 | TRBV5-1 | . | ASSLGHPTDTQY
TRBJ1-2 | TRBV10-1 | . | ASSENKGLYGYT
TRBJ2-1 | TRBV18 | TRBD2 | ASSPPGLAGSNEQF
TRBJ1-1 | TRBV13 | . | ASSAGNTEAF
TRBJ2-7 | TRBV10-1 | TRBD1 | ASSESGQGYEQY
TRBJ2-7 | TRBV13 | TRBD1 | ASSPKTGGSYEQY
TRBJ1-5 | TRBV15 | TRBD1 | ATSMGQLENQPQH
TRBJ2-5 | TRBV7-2 | . | ASSLGSHPEY